The clone carrying this T cell receptor (beta chain) occurred a few times. The sample originates from a study of cytomegalovirus exposure and HLA in healthy donors. Amplification used 60 Vbeta primers and 13 Jbeta primers. Here immunoSEQ multiplex PCR was the method, and the copy in TCRdb shows in-frame clones only, minus some. The sample shows under 200,000 clones, about 75% of them seen only once. The CDR3 covers 12 residues. Germline assignment: CDR1 SGHVS and CDR2 FQNEAQ. Trimming cost V 5 bases and J 6 bases, with 11 bases left between them. The sample taken for sequencing was PBMCs. The gene calls are TRBV7-8 and TRBJ2-7; a possible D gene is TRBD1 (5 bases). The clonotype comes from a male donor in good health and CMV-seropositive. The CDR3 protein is CASSIQGPEQYF. The DNA of the CDR3 is TGTGCCAGCAGCATTCAGGGCCCCGAGCAGTACTTC.